This T cell receptor beta chain was documented in a study of T cell responses to AZD1222 COVID-19 vaccine. About this clone itself: Its antigen remains unidentified.

TCRdb keeps only in-frame clones here, not all; method: immunoSEQ multiplex PCR. The table lists more than 110,000 clones, 89% of them singletons. Study-level findings and limits: Baseline serostatus was positive in only six or seven AZD1222 recipients. Two AZD1222 doses significantly raised spike-specific TCR breadth and depth over controls. The donor cohort was predominantly white British with a female majority, and clonal diversity may have been underestimated.

With V trimmed by 7 bases and J by 2 bases, 7 bases remained unmatched. CDR1 SGDLS and CDR2 YYNGEE come from the germline V gene. This CDR3 is 14 amino acids long. The sequence was collected from an adult in good health. The material sequenced was peripheral blood, taken on day 0 of AZD1222 vaccination. The chain joins TRBV9 to TRBJ2-3, with 7 nucleotides matching TRBD2. DNA of the CDR3: TGTGCCAGCGCCGGCGGGGGATCCACAGATACGCAGTATTTT. Amino acids: CASAGGGSTDTQYF.